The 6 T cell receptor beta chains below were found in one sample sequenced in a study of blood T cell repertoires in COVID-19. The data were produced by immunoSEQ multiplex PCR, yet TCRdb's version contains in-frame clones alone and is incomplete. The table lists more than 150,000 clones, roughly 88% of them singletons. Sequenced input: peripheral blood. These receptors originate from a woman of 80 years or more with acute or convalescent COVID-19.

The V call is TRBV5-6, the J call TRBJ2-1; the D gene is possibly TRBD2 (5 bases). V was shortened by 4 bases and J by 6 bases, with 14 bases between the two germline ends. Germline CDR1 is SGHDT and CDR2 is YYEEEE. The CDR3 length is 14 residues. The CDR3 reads CASSLAAGRNEQFF. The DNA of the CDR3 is TGTGCCAGCAGCCTAGCTGCTGGGCGCAATGAGCAGTTCTTC.

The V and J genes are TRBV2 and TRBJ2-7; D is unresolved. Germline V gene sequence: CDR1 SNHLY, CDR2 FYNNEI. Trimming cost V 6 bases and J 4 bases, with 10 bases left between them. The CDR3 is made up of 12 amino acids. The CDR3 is CASRGIWYEQYF. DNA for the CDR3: TGTGCCAGCAGGGGCATTTGGTACGAGCAGTACTTC.

The CDR3 protein is CAISEPGQGAHYGYTF. CDR3 bases: TGTGCCATCAGTGAGCCCGGACAGGGGGCCCACTATGGCTACACCTTC. The chain recombines TRBV10-3 with TRBJ1-2, with 11 bases that match TRBD1. V shed 2 bases, J shed 3 bases, and the junction held 5 bases outside the gene matches. There are 16 residues in the CDR3. Germline assignment: CDR1 ENHRY and CDR2 SYGVKD.

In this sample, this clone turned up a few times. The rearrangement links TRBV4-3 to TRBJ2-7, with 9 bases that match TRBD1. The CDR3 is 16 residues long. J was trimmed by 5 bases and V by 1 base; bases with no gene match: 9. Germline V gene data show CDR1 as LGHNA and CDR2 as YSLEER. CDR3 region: CASSQGRTGERHEQYF. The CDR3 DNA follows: TGCGCCAGCAGCCAAGGAAGGACAGGGGAAAGACACGAGCAGTACTTC.

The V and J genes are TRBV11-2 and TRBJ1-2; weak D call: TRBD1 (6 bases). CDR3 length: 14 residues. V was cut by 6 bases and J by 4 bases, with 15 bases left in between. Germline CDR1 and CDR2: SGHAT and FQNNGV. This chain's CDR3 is CASSFDRTLYGYTF. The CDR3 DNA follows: TGTGCCAGCAGTTTCGACAGGACGCTCTATGGCTACACCTTC.

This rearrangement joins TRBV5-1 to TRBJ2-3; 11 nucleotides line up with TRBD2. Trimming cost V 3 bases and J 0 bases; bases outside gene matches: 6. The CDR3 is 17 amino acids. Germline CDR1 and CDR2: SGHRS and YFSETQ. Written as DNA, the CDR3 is TGCGCCAGCAGCTACCTAGCGGGGGGTTCTAGCACAGATACGCAGTATTTT. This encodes CASSYLAGGSSTDTQYF.